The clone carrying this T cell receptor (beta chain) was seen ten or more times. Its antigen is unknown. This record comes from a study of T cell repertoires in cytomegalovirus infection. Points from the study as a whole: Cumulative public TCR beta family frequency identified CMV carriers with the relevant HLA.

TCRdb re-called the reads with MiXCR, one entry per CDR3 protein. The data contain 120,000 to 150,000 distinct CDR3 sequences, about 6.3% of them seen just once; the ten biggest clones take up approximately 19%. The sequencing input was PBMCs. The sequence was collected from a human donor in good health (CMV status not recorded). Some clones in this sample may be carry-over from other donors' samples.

This CDR3 is CSARGGGNTEAFF. The CDR3 bases are TGCAGTGCTAGGGGGGGAGGGAACACTGAAGCTTTCTTT. J is TRBJ1-1 and V is TRBV20-1, with D possibly being TRBD1 (5 bases). This CDR3 spans 13 amino acids. Per the germline V gene, CDR1 is DFQATT and CDR2 is SNEGSKA (reference sequence). V was pared by 3 bases and J by 1 base, with 9 bases between.